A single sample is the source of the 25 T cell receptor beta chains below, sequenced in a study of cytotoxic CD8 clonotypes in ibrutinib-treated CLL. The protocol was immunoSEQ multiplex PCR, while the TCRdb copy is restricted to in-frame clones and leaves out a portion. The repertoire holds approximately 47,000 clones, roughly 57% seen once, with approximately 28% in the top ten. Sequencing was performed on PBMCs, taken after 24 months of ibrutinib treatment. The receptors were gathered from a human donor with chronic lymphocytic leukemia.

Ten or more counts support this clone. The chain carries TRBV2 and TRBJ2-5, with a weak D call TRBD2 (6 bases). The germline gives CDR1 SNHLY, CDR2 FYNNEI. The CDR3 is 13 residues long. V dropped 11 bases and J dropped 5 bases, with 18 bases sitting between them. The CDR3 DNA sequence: TGTGCCGCCTGCCGGGGAGGTAGGGAGACCCAGTACTTC. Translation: CAACRGGRETQYF.

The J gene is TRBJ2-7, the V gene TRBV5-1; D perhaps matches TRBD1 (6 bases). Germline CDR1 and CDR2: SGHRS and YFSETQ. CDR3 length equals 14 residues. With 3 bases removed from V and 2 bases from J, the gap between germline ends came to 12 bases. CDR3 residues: CASSSNGQTYEQYF. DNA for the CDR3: TGCGCCAGCAGCTCAAACGGACAGACCTACGAGCAGTACTTC.

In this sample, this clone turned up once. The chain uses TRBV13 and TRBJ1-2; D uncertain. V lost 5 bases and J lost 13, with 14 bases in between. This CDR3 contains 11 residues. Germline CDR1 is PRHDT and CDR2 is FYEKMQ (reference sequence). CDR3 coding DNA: TGTGCCAGCAGCGGACTCGAGGCTTCCACCTTC. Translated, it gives CASSGLEASTF.

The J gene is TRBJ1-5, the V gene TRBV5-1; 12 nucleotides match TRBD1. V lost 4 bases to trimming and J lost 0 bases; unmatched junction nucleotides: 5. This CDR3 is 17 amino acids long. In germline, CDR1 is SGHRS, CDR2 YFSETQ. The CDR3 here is CASSPGQGASSNQPQHF. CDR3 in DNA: TGCGCCAGCAGCCCGGGACAGGGGGCGAGTAGCAATCAGCCCCAGCATTTT. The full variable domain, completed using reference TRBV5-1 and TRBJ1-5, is KAGVTQTPRYLIKTRGQQVTLSCSPISGHRSVSWYQQTPGQGLQFLFEYFSETQRNKGNFPGRFSGRQFSNSRSEMNVSTLELGDSALYLCASSPGQGASSNQPQHFGDGTRLSIL.

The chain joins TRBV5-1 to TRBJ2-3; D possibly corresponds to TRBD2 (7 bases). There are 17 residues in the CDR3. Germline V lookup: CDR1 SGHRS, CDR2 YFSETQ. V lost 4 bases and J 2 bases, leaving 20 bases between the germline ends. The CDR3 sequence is CASSPGGGAVITDTQYF. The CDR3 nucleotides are TGCGCCAGCAGCCCCGGTGGGGGGGCGGTCATCACAGATACGCAGTATTTT.

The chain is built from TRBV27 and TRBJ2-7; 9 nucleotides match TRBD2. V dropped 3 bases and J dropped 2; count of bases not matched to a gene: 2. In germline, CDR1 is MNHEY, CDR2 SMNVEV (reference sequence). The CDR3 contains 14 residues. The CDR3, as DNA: TGTGCCAGCAGTTTTTTAGCGGGGGCCTACGAGCAGTACTTC. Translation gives CASSFLAGAYEQYF.

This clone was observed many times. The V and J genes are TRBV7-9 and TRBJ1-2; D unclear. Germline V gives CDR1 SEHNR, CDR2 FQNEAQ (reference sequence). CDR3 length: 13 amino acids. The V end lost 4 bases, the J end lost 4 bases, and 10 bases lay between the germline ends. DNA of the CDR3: TGTGCCAGCAGCTCCCACGGATCCTATGGCTACACCTTC. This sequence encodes CASSSHGSYGYTF.

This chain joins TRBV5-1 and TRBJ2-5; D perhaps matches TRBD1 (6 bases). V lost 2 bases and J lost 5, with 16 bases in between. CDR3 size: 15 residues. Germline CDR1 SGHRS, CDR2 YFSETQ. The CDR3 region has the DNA TGCGCCAGCAGCTTCCAACAGGGTGGGGAGGAGACCCAGTACTTC. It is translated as CASSFQQGGEETQYF.

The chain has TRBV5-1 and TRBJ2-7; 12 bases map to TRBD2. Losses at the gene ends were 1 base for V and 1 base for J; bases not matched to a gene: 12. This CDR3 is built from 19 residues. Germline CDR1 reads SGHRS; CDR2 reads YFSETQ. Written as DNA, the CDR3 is TGCGCCAGCAGCTTGAGTGCGGCTAGCGGGGGGGCCGGATCCTACGAGCAGTACTTC. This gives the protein CASSLSAASGGAGSYEQYF.

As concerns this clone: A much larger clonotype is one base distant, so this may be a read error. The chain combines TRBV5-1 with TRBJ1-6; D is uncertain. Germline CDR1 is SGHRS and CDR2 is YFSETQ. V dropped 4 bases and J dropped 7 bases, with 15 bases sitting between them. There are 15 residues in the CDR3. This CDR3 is CASSPRRWGNSPLHF. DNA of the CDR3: TGCGCCAGCAGCCCAAGACGGTGGGGAAATTCACCCCTCCACTTT.

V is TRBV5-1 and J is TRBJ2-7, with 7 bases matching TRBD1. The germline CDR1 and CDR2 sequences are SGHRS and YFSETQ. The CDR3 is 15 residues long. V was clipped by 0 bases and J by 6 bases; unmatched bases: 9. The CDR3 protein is CASSLAGTAGGEQYF. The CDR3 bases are TGCGCCAGCAGCTTGGCGGGTACCGCAGGGGGCGAGCAGTACTTC.

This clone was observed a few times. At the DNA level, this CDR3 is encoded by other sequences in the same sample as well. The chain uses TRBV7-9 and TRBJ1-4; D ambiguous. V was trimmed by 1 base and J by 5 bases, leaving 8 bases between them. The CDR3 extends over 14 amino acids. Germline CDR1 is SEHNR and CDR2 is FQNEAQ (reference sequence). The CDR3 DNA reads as TGTGCCAGCAGCTTAGGTGGAGGGAATGAAAAACTGTTTTTT. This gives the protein CASSLGGGNEKLFF. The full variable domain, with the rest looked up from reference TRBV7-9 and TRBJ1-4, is DTGVSQNPRHKITKRGQNVTFRCDPISEHNRLYWYRQTLGQGPEFLTYFQNEAQLEKSRLLSDRFSAERPKGSFSTLEIQRTEQGDSAMYLCASSLGGGNEKLFFGSGTQLSVL.

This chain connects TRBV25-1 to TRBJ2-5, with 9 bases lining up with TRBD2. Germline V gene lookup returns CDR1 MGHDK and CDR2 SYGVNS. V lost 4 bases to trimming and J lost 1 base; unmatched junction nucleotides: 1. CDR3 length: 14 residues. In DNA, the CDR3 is TGTGCCAGCAGTGGACTAGCGGTCCAAGAGACCCAGTACTTC. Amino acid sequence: CASSGLAVQETQYF.

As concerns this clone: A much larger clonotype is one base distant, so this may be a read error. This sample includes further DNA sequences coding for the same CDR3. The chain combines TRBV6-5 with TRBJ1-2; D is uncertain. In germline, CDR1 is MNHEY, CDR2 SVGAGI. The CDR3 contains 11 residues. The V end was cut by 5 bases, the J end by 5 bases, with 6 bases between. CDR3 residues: CASSPLYGYTF. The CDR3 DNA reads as TGTGCCAGCAGTCCCCTTTATGGCTACACCTTC.

CDR3 sequence reads: CASSQDGRQYNEQFF. In DNA form, the CDR3 reads TGCGCCAGCAGCCAAGATGGCAGGCAATACAATGAGCAGTTCTTC. V gene TRBV4-1 combines with J gene TRBJ2-1; D uncertain. Trimming left V 0 bases short and J 4 bases short, with 10 bases between. The CDR3 spans 15 residues. CDR1 is MGHRA and CDR2 is YSYEKL in the germline V gene.

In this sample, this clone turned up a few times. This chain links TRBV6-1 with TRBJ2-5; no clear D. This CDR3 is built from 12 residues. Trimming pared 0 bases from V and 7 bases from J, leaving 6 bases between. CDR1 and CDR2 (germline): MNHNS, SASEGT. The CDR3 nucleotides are TGTGCCAGCAGTGAAGCGAGTGCGACCCAGTACTTC. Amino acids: CASSEASATQYF.

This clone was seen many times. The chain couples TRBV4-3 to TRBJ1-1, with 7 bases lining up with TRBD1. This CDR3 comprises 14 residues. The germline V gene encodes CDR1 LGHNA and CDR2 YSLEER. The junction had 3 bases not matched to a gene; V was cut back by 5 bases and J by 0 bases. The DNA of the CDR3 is TGCGCCAGCAGCGGGGACAGCTTGAACACTGAAGCTTTCTTT. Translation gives CASSGDSLNTEAFF.

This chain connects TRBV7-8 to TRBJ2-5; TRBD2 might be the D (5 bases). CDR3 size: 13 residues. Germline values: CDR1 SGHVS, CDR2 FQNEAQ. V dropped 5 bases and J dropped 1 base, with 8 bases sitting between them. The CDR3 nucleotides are TGTGCCAGCAGCCCCCGGGGCCAAGAGACCCAGTACTTC. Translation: CASSPRGQETQYF.

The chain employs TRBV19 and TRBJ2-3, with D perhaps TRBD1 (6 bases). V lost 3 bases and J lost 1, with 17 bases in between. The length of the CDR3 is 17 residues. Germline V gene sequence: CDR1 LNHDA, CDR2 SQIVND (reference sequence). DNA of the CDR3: TGTGCCAGTAGTATGGGTGGAGGACAGTCGGGCACAGATACGCAGTATTTT. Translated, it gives CASSMGGGQSGTDTQYF.

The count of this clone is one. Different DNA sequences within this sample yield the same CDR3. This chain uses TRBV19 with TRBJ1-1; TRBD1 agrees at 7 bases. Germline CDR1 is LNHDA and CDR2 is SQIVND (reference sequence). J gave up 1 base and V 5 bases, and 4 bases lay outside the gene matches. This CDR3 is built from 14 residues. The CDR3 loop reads CASSEDRANTEAFF. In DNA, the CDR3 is TGTGCCAGTAGTGAAGACAGGGCGAACACTGAAGCTTTCTTT.

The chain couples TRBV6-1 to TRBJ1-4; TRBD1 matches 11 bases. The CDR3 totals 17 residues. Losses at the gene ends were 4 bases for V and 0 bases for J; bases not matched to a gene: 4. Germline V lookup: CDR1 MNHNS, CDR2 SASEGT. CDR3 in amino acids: CASSGDRGFTTNEKLFF. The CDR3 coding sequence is TGTGCCAGCAGTGGGGACAGGGGGTTTACAACTAATGAAAAACTGTTTTTT.

CDR3 region: CASSLRRTGGNEKLFF. DNA of the CDR3: TGTGCCAGCAGTTTACGCAGGACAGGGGGCAATGAAAAACTGTTTTTT. J is TRBJ1-4 and V is TRBV27; 11 bases are a match to TRBD1. The CDR3 totals 16 residues. From germline, CDR1 is MNHEY and CDR2 SMNVEV (reference sequence). V dropped 2 bases and J dropped 5; count of bases not matched to a gene: 4.

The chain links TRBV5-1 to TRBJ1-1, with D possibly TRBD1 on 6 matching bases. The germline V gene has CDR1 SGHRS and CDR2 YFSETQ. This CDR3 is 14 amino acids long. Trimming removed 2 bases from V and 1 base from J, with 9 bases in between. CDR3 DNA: TGCGCCAGCAGCTTCAAGGGACAGAACACTGAAGCTTTCTTT. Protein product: CASSFKGQNTEAFF.

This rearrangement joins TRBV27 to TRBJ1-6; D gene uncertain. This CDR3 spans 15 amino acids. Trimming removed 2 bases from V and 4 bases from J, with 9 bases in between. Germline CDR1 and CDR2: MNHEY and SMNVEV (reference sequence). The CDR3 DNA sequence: TGTGCCAGCAGTTTACGGTCACAGTATAATTCACCCCTCCACTTT. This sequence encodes CASSLRSQYNSPLHF.

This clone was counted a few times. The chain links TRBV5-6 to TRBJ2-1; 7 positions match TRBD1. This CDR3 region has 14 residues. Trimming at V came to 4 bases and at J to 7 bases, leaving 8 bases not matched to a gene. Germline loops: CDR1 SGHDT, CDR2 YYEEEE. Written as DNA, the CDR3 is TGTGCCAGCAGCCCACCTGGGACAGCGAATGAGCAGTTCTTC. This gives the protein CASSPPGTANEQFF.